The text below deals with one TCR beta chain. Its target is unknown. The study pooled second doses at about 4 or about 12 weeks. Only in-frame clones appear in the TCRdb table, and some are missing; sequencing was by immunoSEQ multiplex PCR. The sample has 120,000 or so clones, around nine tenths seen once. There are 14 residues in the CDR3. The V end lost 3 bases, the J end lost 2 bases, and 13 bases lay between the germline ends. Per germline, CDR1 SQVTM and CDR2 ANQGSEA. This sample stems from a study of T cell responses to AZD1222 COVID-19 vaccine. Whole-study findings and limits: Researchers took repertoire samples only after the peak T cell response had come.

This specimen consisted of peripheral blood, obtained 28 days after the second AZD1222 dose. This chain links TRBV29-1 with TRBJ2-5, with D perhaps matching TRBD2 (6 bases). The sequence came from an adult who received the AZD1222 COVID-19 vaccine. This CDR3 is CSVEATSVQETQYF. The CDR3 DNA reads TGCAGCGTTGAGGCGACTAGTGTACAAGAGACCCAGTACTTC. Supplemented by reference TRBV29-1 and TRBJ2-5, the full variable domain reads SAVISQKPSRDICQRGTSLTIQCQVDSQVTMMFWYRQQPGQSLTLIATANQGSEATYESGFVIDKFPISRPNLTFSTLTVSNMSPEDSSIYLCSVEATSVQETQYFGPGTRLLVL.